The 12 T cell receptor beta chains below come from one sample, sequenced in a study of OX40 agonist ivuxolimab in advanced cancers. Assay used: immunoSEQ multiplex PCR; TCRdb lists only in-frame clones, some missing. The table shows roughly 75,000 clones, with 85% to 90% occurring only once. The sequences come from CD4+ or CD8+ T cells sorted from blood, collected in a trial of the OX40 agonist ivuxolimab. These receptors were collected from an adult with an advanced solid tumor such as melanoma, head and neck, liver or kidney cancer.

The V call is TRBV6-6, the J call TRBJ2-7; D possibly corresponds to TRBD2 (5 bases). The germline V gene has CDR1 MNHNY and CDR2 SVGAGI (reference sequence). The V end was cut by 2 bases, the J end by 0 bases, with 11 bases between. The CDR3 has 15 residues. DNA of the CDR3: TGTGCCAGCAGTTACCTCGCCAGCGGCTCCTACGAGCAGTACTTC. Translated: CASSYLASGSYEQYF.

The chain has TRBV10-1 and TRBJ2-2; the match to TRBD2 covers 8 bases. V shed 5 bases, J shed 4 bases, and the junction held 0 bases outside the gene matches. In germline, CDR1 is WNHNN, CDR2 SYGVQD (reference sequence). There are 13 residues in the CDR3. This CDR3 reads CASSSGSTGELFF. Written as DNA, the CDR3 is TGCGCCAGCAGTAGCGGGAGCACCGGGGAGCTGTTTTTT.

The count of this clone is one. The chain is built from TRBV5-4 and TRBJ1-2; D unresolved. The CDR3 runs to 15 residues. Germline values: CDR1 SGHNT, CDR2 YYREEE (reference sequence). Between the trimmed V and J ends, which lost 6 bases and 4 bases, there was a span of 19 bases. The CDR3 region is CASNVCTRKAYGYTF. The CDR3 DNA sequence: TGTGCCAGCAACGTATGTACCAGGAAAGCCTATGGCTACACCTTC.

The chain has TRBV19 and TRBJ1-5; maybe TRBD1 (6 bases). Trimming stripped 7 bases from V and 2 bases from J, with 18 bases between. The length of the CDR3 is 16 residues. The germline V gene encodes CDR1 LNHDA and CDR2 SQIVND (reference sequence). CDR3 region: CASTPPLAGGNQPQHF. In nucleotides, the CDR3 is TGTGCCAGTACCCCCCCCTTGGCAGGGGGCAATCAGCCCCAGCATTTT.

This clone was detected a few times. CDR3 bases: TGTGCCAGCAGCCCGGGACAGGGCCATGAAAAACTGTTTTTT. Amino acids: CASSPGQGHEKLFF. The rearrangement links TRBV28 to TRBJ1-4, with 9 nucleotides matching TRBD1. The CDR3 runs to 14 residues. The V gene's germline CDR1 is MDHEN and CDR2 SYDVKM. The ends lost 6 bases at V and 6 bases at J; junction bases unmatched: 5. The full variable domain, with the rest looked up from reference TRBV28 and TRBJ1-4, is DVKVTQSSRYLVKRTGEKVFLECVQDMDHENMFWYRQDPGLGLRLIYFSYDVKMKEKGDIPEGYSVSREKKERFSLILESASTNQTSMYLCASSPGQGHEKLFFGSGTQLSVL.

The chain carries TRBV5-1 and TRBJ2-7; D is uncertain. V was trimmed by 4 bases and J by 1 base, leaving 12 bases between them. The length of the CDR3 is 14 residues. The germline V gene encodes CDR1 SGHRS and CDR2 YFSETQ. CDR3 sequence: CASSLWTDSYEQYF. The CDR3, as DNA: TGCGCCAGCAGCCTTTGGACGGATTCCTACGAGCAGTACTTC.

The chain employs TRBV7-9 and TRBJ2-1; D gene ambiguous. The CDR3 has 13 residues. The V gene's germline CDR1 is SEHNR and CDR2 FQNEAQ (reference sequence). V lost 1 base, J lost 8 bases, and 9 bases lay in between. CDR3 in DNA: TGTGCCAGCAGCTTAGTGGGTAGGGATGAGCAGTTCTTC. Its translation is CASSLVGRDEQFF.

The chain uses TRBV27 and TRBJ1-1; 8 bases map to TRBD1. Per germline, CDR1 MNHEY and CDR2 SMNVEV (reference sequence). V trimming: 6 bases; J trimming: 3 bases; junction bases outside the gene matches: 6. The CDR3 covers 14 residues. CDR3 in amino acids: CASRPPGGYTEAFF. The CDR3 DNA is TGTGCCAGCAGGCCCCCAGGGGGCTACACTGAAGCTTTCTTT.

The J gene is TRBJ2-1, the V gene TRBV19, with 8 bases matching TRBD2. Germline V gene lookup returns CDR1 LNHDA and CDR2 SQIVND (reference sequence). V gave up 4 bases and J gave up 4 bases; unmatched junction bases: 9. This CDR3 has 16 amino acids. CDR3 DNA sequence: TGTGCCAGTAGTAACACCGGGACTAGTTCTTACAATGAGCAGTTCTTC. Translation: CASSNTGTSSYNEQFF. Variable domain in full (rest from reference TRBV19 and TRBJ2-1): DGGITQSPKYLFRKEGQNVTLSCEQNLNHDAMYWYRQDPGQGLRLIYYSQIVNDFQKGDIAEGYSVSREKKESFPLTVTSAQKNPTAFYLCASSNTGTSSYNEQFFGPGTRLTVL.

V usage is TRBV10-2 and J usage is TRBJ2-5; unclear D gene. The last part of the DNA fits TRBJ2-7 better; the J call may be wrong. This CDR3 comprises 11 residues. Germline V lookup: CDR1 WSHSY, CDR2 SAAADI. This chain's CDR3 is CASSDSYEQYF. The DNA of the CDR3 is TGCGCCAGCAGTGACAGTTACGAGCAGTACTTC.

The chain recombines TRBV6-1 with TRBJ2-5, with 7 bases identical to TRBD1. The J call is doubtful: the DNA matches TRBJ2-7 better. The CDR3 has 15 amino acids. The germline gives CDR1 MNHNS, CDR2 SASEGT. CDR3 residues: CASSESSGGSYEQYF. CDR3 DNA: TGTGCCAGCAGTGAGTCTTCAGGGGGCTCCTACGAGCAGTACTTC.

The V call is TRBV5-4, the J call TRBJ2-1; 10 bases match TRBD2. Per germline, CDR1 SGHNT and CDR2 YYREEE (reference sequence). The CDR3 consists of 15 residues. After removal of 3 bases from V and 7 bases from J, the junction contained 7 bases not matched to a gene. The CDR3 bases are TGTGCCAGCAGCTCCCAGCGGGAGGGCCCGAATGAGCAGTTCTTC. Encoded protein: CASSSQREGPNEQFF.